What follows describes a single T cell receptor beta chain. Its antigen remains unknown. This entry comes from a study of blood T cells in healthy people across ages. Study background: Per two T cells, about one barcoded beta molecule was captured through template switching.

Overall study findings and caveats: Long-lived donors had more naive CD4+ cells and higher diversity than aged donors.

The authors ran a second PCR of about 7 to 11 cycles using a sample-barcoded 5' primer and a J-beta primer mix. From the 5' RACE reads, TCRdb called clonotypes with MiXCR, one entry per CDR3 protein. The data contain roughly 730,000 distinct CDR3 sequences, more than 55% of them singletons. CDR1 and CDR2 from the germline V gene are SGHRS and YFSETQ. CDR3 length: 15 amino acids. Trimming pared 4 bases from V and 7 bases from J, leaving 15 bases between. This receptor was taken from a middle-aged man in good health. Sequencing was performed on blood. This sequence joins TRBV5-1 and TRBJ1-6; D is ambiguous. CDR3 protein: CASSEAPPFNSPLHF. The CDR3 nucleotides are TGCGCCAGCAGCGAGGCCCCTCCTTTCAATTCACCCCTCCACTTT.